This T cell receptor (beta chain) was sequenced during a study of blood T cells in healthy people across ages. Study outcomes and limitations: Without sorted subsets, naive and antigen-experienced compartments could not be conclusively compared.

They isolated at least 6 million PBMCs from each sample. Next came a second PCR, run for about 7 to 12 cycles, which used a sample-barcoded 5' primer along with a J-beta primer mix. TCRdb reprocessed the 5' RACE reads with MiXCR, giving one entry per CDR3 protein. Of about 970,000 distinct CDR3 sequences in the sample, around 54% are singletons; the top ten hold roughly 23%. Germline lookup yields CDR1 MNHEY and CDR2 SVGAGI. J gave up 8 bases and V 4 bases, and 7 bases lay outside the gene matches. This CDR3 is built from 15 residues. As for this clonotype: No antigen is known for it.

The sequence was obtained from a woman in her sixties in good health. The V gene is TRBV6-5, the J gene TRBJ2-3, with TRBD1 matching 12 bases. The sequencing input was blood. The CDR3 protein is CASSSLRDRGRTQYF. The CDR3 region has the DNA TGTGCCAGCAGTTCACTTAGGGACAGGGGGCGTACGCAGTATTTT.